These 32 T cell receptor beta chains were all obtained from the same sample, sequenced in a study of shared clonotypes between healthy human individuals. This table comes from immunoSEQ multiplex PCR, and its TCRdb copy is limited to in-frame clones, with some not included. The repertoire has 1.4 million or so clones, 98% of them found once; the top ten carry about 0.35%. Sequences were obtained from naive CD4+ T cells sorted from blood. Subset reported: CD45RA+ positively selected. These receptors were collected from a man aged 25 to 40 in good health.

This clone occurred once. This sequence joins TRBV7-8 and TRBJ2-7, with TRBD1 identical over 7 bases. The J segment lost 4 bases and the V segment lost 5 bases, leaving 11 bases of the junction unmatched. This CDR3 has 15 residues. The germline CDR1 and CDR2 sequences are SGHVS and FQNEAQ. CDR3 amino acids: CASSRDRTKLYEQYF. Written as DNA, the CDR3 is TGTGCCAGCAGCCGGGACAGAACGAAACTTTACGAGCAGTACTTC. Combining the CDR3 with reference TRBV7-8 and TRBJ2-7 gives the whole variable domain GAGVSQSPRYKVAKRGQDVALRCDPISGHVSLFWYQQALGQGPEFLTYFQNEAQLDKSGLPSDRFFAERPEGSVSTLKIQRTQQEDSAVYLCASSRDRTKLYEQYFGPGTRLTVT.

The chain recombines TRBV28 with TRBJ2-1; the D gene could be TRBD1 or TRBD2 (6 bases each). The V gene lost 3 bases and the J gene lost 4 bases, with 10 bases spanning the gap. The CDR3 has 14 amino acids. The germline gives CDR1 MDHEN, CDR2 SYDVKM. CDR3: CASSFGGGYNEQFF. The CDR3 DNA follows: TGTGCCAGCAGTTTTGGAGGGGGGTACAATGAGCAGTTCTTC. The full variable domain, with the rest looked up from reference TRBV28 and TRBJ2-1, is DVKVTQSSRYLVKRTGEKVFLECVQDMDHENMFWYRQDPGLGLRLIYFSYDVKMKEKGDIPEGYSVSREKKERFSLILESASTNQTSMYLCASSFGGGYNEQFFGPGTRLTVL.

This clone was picked up one time. The rearrangement joins TRBV19 to TRBJ2-7; 7 bases line up with TRBD2. Germline assignment: CDR1 LNHDA and CDR2 SQIVND (reference sequence). The CDR3 has 15 residues. The V and J ends lost 5 bases and 7 bases, in that order; junction bases with no gene match: 14. The CDR3 region is CASSPGLVSSSEQYF. CDR3 DNA: TGTGCCAGTAGTCCAGGACTAGTCTCCTCTAGTGAGCAGTACTTC.

The CDR3 DNA reads TGTGCCAGCAGCTTAGAAGGAGGAGCCTACACTGAAGCTTTCTTT. Translation: CASSLEGGAYTEAFF. This rearrangement joins TRBV7-9 to TRBJ1-1, with D uncertain. V lost 1 base, J lost 3 bases, and 12 bases lay in between. CDR1 and CDR2 (germline): SEHNR, FQNEAQ (reference sequence). The CDR3 runs 15 residues.

The rearrangement links TRBV5-6 to TRBJ2-1; D is uncertain. CDR1 SGHDT and CDR2 YYEEEE come from the germline V gene. Trimming took 2 bases from V and 5 from J, leaving 5 bases between them. The CDR3 spans 12 residues. The CDR3 nucleotides read TGTGCCAGCAGCTTAATCGACAATGAGCAGTTCTTC. This translates into CASSLIDNEQFF.

This sequence joins TRBV5-1 and TRBJ1-5; 10 nucleotides line up with TRBD1. CDR1 SGHRS and CDR2 YFSETQ come from the germline V gene. The CDR3 runs to 14 residues. Trimming at V came to 4 bases and at J to 6 bases, leaving 4 bases not matched to a gene. The CDR3 DNA reads as TGCGCCAGCAGCCTGACAGGGGGCAGTCAGCCCCAGCATTTT. This codes for CASSLTGGSQPQHF.

This CDR3 reads CASSIWAGGTDTQYF. CDR3 bases: TGTGCCAGTAGTATATGGGCAGGAGGTACGGATACGCAGTATTTT. The chain carries TRBV19 and TRBJ2-3; possible D gene TRBD2, 5 bases. CDR1 and CDR2 from the germline V gene are LNHDA and SQIVND (reference sequence). V lost 2 bases to trimming and J lost 6 bases, with 15 bases between them. This CDR3 contains 15 residues. Drawing the rest from reference TRBV19 and TRBJ2-3, the complete variable domain is DGGITQSPKYLFRKEGQNVTLSCEQNLNHDAMYWYRQDPGQGLRLIYYSQIVNDFQKGDIAEGYSVSREKKESFPLTVTSAQKNPTAFYLCASSIWAGGTDTQYFGPGTRLTVL.

V is TRBV6-5 and J is TRBJ2-1; D is undetermined. With 6 bases removed from V and 4 bases from J, the gap between germline ends came to 16 bases. This CDR3 contains 15 residues. The V gene's germline CDR1 is MNHEY and CDR2 SVGAGI. The CDR3 DNA is TGTGCCAGCAGCTTCCGACCGTTTTCATACAATGAGCAGTTCTTC. It codes for CASSFRPFSYNEQFF.

This chain joins TRBV7-2 and TRBJ2-1; tentatively, D is TRBD1 (7 bases). Deletions cut 5 bases from V and 12 bases from J, with 23 bases between. Germline assignment: CDR1 SGHTA and CDR2 FQGNSA. The CDR3 contains 15 residues. The chain's CDR3 is CASSLGQALGGRQFF. CDR3 DNA sequence: TGTGCCAGCAGCCTTGGACAGGCCTTGGGGGGTCGGCAGTTCTTC. The full variable domain, completed using reference TRBV7-2 and TRBJ2-1, is GAGVSQSPSNKVTEKGKDVELRCDPISGHTALYWYRQSLGQGLEFLIYFQGNSAPDKSGLPSDRFSAERTGGSVSTLTIQRTQQEDSAVYLCASSLGQALGGRQFFGPGTRLTVL.

The rearrangement links TRBV7-2 to TRBJ1-2; possibly TRBD1 for D (5 bases). This CDR3 has 13 residues. V dropped 5 bases and J dropped 2 bases, with 9 bases sitting between them. Looked up from germline, CDR1 is SGHTA and CDR2 is FQGNSA. Written as DNA, the CDR3 is TGTGCCAGCAGCCGGACAAAGAACTATGGCTACACCTTC. Protein sequence: CASSRTKNYGYTF. The whole variable domain, filled in from reference TRBV7-2 and TRBJ1-2, reads GAGVSQSPSNKVTEKGKDVELRCDPISGHTALYWYRQSLGQGLEFLIYFQGNSAPDKSGLPSDRFSAERTGGSVSTLTIQRTQQEDSAVYLCASSRTKNYGYTFGSGTRLTVV.

The chain employs TRBV28 and TRBJ2-7; D unresolved. Trimming left V 5 bases short and J 4 bases short, with 18 bases between. Looked up from germline, CDR1 is MDHEN and CDR2 is SYDVKM. The CDR3 extends over 15 amino acids. The CDR3 reads CASSPSGPNRYEQYF. The DNA for the CDR3 is TGTGCCAGCAGTCCTTCGGGCCCGAATCGATACGAGCAGTACTTC.

The chain couples TRBV27 to TRBJ1-5; TRBD1 aligns across 7 bases. CDR3 size: 15 residues. Germline V gives CDR1 MNHEY, CDR2 SMNVEV (reference sequence). V was pared by 3 bases and J by 1 base, with 3 bases of the junction left unmatched. The CDR3 nucleotides are TGTGCCAGCAGTTTCCGGGACAGAAGCAATCAGCCCCAGCATTTT. Its protein product is CASSFRDRSNQPQHF.

The CDR3 region has the DNA TGTGCCAGCAGCTTGGCTAGCGGGAACACCGGGGAGCTGTTTTTT. Its protein is CASSLASGNTGELFF. The chain couples TRBV7-2 to TRBJ2-2, with 7 positions matching TRBD2. This CDR3 spans 15 amino acids. Germline loops: CDR1 SGHTA, CDR2 FQGNSA. With V trimmed by 3 bases and J by 1 base, 2 bases remained unmatched.

The genes are TRBV4-1 and TRBJ1-5; 10 bases fit TRBD1. Trimming took 1 base from V and 5 from J; bases not matched to a gene: 5. The CDR3 extends over 16 amino acids. Germline assignment: CDR1 MGHRA and CDR2 YSYEKL. The CDR3 bases are TGCGCCAGCAGCCAAGTGACGGGACAGGGGCATCAGCCCCAGCATTTT. Its translation is CASSQVTGQGHQPQHF.

The chain couples TRBV2 to TRBJ2-2, with a tentative D call TRBD2 (6 bases). Trimming pared 2 bases from V and 5 bases from J, leaving 12 bases between. The CDR3 contains 15 residues. The V gene's germline CDR1 is SNHLY and CDR2 FYNNEI. In nucleotides, the CDR3 is TGTGCCAGCAGTGAATACGGGAGAAGTACCGGGGAGCTGTTTTTT. Translating gives CASSEYGRSTGELFF. Complete variable domain (other parts from reference TRBV2 and TRBJ2-2): EPEVTQTPSHQVTQMGQEVILRCVPISNHLYFYWYRQILGQKVEFLVSFYNNEISEKSEIFDDQFSVERPDGSNFTLKIRSTKLEDSAMYFCASSEYGRSTGELFFGEGSRLTVL.

The chain employs TRBV9 and TRBJ1-1; unclear D gene. This CDR3 comprises 14 residues. Germline values: CDR1 SGDLS, CDR2 YYNGEE. V was clipped by 1 base and J by 4 bases, with 11 bases between them. The CDR3 reads CASSVYAVGTEAFF. In nucleotides, the CDR3 is TGTGCCAGCAGCGTATATGCGGTTGGCACTGAAGCTTTCTTT.

This clone has just one count. The chain is built from TRBV5-6 and TRBJ1-1, with D maybe TRBD1 (6 bases). CDR1 and CDR2 (germline): SGHDT, YYEEEE. The CDR3 consists of 14 residues. V was cut by 4 bases and J by 1 base, with 11 bases left in between. The CDR3 region is CASSPGTRNTEAFF. CDR3 DNA: TGTGCCAGCAGCCCCGGGACAAGGAACACTGAAGCTTTCTTT. Filled out from reference TRBV5-6 and TRBJ1-1, the complete variable domain reads DAGVTQSPTHLIKTRGQQVTLRCSPKSGHDTVSWYQQALGQGPQFIFQYYEEEERQRGNFPDRFSGHQFPNYSSELNVNALLLGDSALYLCASSPGTRNTEAFFGQGTRLTVV.

The V and J genes are TRBV27 and TRBJ2-2; 8 bases are a match to TRBD2. The CDR3 sequence is 16 residues long. CDR1 MNHEY and CDR2 SMNVEV come from the germline V gene (reference sequence). V gave up 3 bases and J gave up 1 base; unmatched junction bases: 4. CDR3 coding DNA: TGTGCCAGCAGTTTGGAAAGCGGGAGGAACACCGGGGAGCTGTTTTTT. Encoded protein: CASSLESGRNTGELFF.

The rearrangement joins TRBV19 to TRBJ2-6; D call uncertain. Looked up from germline, CDR1 is LNHDA and CDR2 is SQIVND (reference sequence). Trimming took 10 bases from V and 0 from J, leaving 13 bases between them. The length of the CDR3 is 15 residues. Here the CDR3 DNA reads TGTGCCACTTGGGCCCAACACTCTGGGGCCAACGTCCTGACTTTC. It is translated as CATWAQHSGANVLTF.

The chain employs TRBV29-1 and TRBJ2-7; TRBD2 matches 9 bases. Germline V gives CDR1 SQVTM, CDR2 ANQGSEA. The V and J ends lost 1 base and 4 bases, in that order; junction bases with no gene match: 8. The CDR3 extends over 15 amino acids. CDR3 sequence (DNA): TGCAGCGTTGAAGCCCTGGCTAGCGGGGTATACGAGCAGTACTTC. As protein: CSVEALASGVYEQYF.

This chain connects TRBV6-6 to TRBJ2-1; D gene ambiguous. Germline V CDR1 and CDR2: MNHNY, SVGAGI (reference sequence). V shed 4 bases and J shed 7 bases, with 14 bases lying between them. This CDR3 spans 14 amino acids. The CDR3 spells CASSSPMQSNEQFF. The CDR3 bases are TGTGCCAGCAGTTCGCCGATGCAATCGAATGAGCAGTTCTTC.

The chain employs TRBV28 and TRBJ2-1, with D possibly being TRBD2 (6 bases). This CDR3 region has 12 residues. The V gene's germline CDR1 is MDHEN and CDR2 SYDVKM. V lost 5 bases and J lost 15, with 17 bases in between. Written as DNA, the CDR3 is TGTGCCAGCAGTATGTTAGCGGCTGGTCGGTTCTTC. Protein: CASSMLAAGRFF.

The chain carries TRBV7-9 and TRBJ2-7; perhaps TRBD2 as D (6 bases). CDR3 size: 15 residues. Trimming stripped 4 bases from V and 4 bases from J, with 17 bases between. The V gene's germline CDR1 is SEHNR and CDR2 FQNEAQ (reference sequence). CDR3: CASSSPSTEGYEQYF. The DNA of the CDR3 is TGTGCCAGCAGCTCACCTAGCACGGAGGGGTACGAGCAGTACTTC.

This rearrangement joins TRBV18 to TRBJ2-7, with TRBD2 matching 9 bases. This CDR3 contains 15 residues. In germline, CDR1 is KGHSH, CDR2 LQKENI. V shed 5 bases and J 5 bases; nucleotides not matched to a gene: 10. In nucleotides, the CDR3 is TGTGCCAGCTCAACATTGGGACTAGCAGTTGACGAGCAGTACTTC. The encoded protein is CASSTLGLAVDEQYF.

The CDR3 loop reads CSVEDRTSGRYSTDTQYF. In nucleotides, the CDR3 is TGCAGCGTTGAAGACCGGACTAGCGGTAGATATAGCACAGATACGCAGTATTTT. V is TRBV29-1 and J is TRBJ2-3; 10 bases fit TRBD2. Germline V gene sequence: CDR1 SQVTM, CDR2 ANQGSEA. Germline trimming cut 0 bases from V and 0 bases from J; bases unmatched to any gene: 9. The CDR3 extends over 18 amino acids.

The rearrangement uses TRBV28 and TRBJ1-1; no clear D gene. In germline, CDR1 is MDHEN, CDR2 SYDVKM. V was clipped by 8 bases and J by 1 base, with 17 bases between them. The CDR3 spans 15 residues. CDR3 loop: CASAPDGQKNTEAFF. The DNA of the CDR3 is TGTGCCAGCGCACCGGACGGGCAAAAGAACACTGAAGCTTTCTTT.

This clone was picked up one time. The chain carries TRBV27 and TRBJ2-5; D may be TRBD1 (6 bases). In germline, CDR1 is MNHEY, CDR2 SMNVEV (reference sequence). The V end was cut by 10 bases, the J end by 2 bases, with 23 bases between. The CDR3 is made up of 16 amino acids. The CDR3 bases are TGTGCCACCAAGAACAGGGTTGCGTGGGGGCAAGAGACCCAGTACTTC. It encodes CATKNRVAWGQETQYF.

As for this clone: The sample holds other DNA sequences that translate to the same CDR3. The chain employs TRBV20-1 and TRBJ2-7; D remains ambiguous. CDR1 is DFQATT, CDR2 SNEGSKA, per germline (reference sequence). The CDR3 is 11 residues long. Trimming cost V 1 base and J 5 bases, with 6 bases left between them. The DNA of the CDR3 is TGCAGTGCTAGAGCCCTAAACGAGCAGTACTTC. The encoded protein is CSARALNEQYF.

J is TRBJ1-3 and V is TRBV7-2; D is ambiguous. CDR3 length: 15 residues. The V end was cut by 0 bases, the J end by 2 bases, with 8 bases between. The germline V gene encodes CDR1 SGHTA and CDR2 FQGNSA. The CDR3 reads CASSLAPATGNTIYF. CDR3 in DNA: TGTGCCAGCAGCTTAGCGCCCGCTACTGGAAACACCATATATTTT.

The DNA for the CDR3 is TGCGCCAGCAGCTTGGGGTCTGCCCCCGGCGAGCAGTACTTC. Its translation is CASSLGSAPGEQYF. The rearrangement uses TRBV5-1 and TRBJ2-7, with D hard to call. The V and J ends lost 0 bases and 6 bases respectively, with 13 bases between them. This CDR3 region has 14 residues. CDR1 is SGHRS and CDR2 is YFSETQ in the germline V gene.

With regard to this clone: Sequence at one end of the junction differs from germline and may be a read error. The chain has TRBV27 and TRBJ2-5; no reliable D call. From germline, CDR1 is MNHEY and CDR2 SMNVEV (reference sequence). CDR3 length: 14 amino acids. CDR3 in amino acids: CASSLLGYQATQYF. In nucleotides, the CDR3 is TGTGCCAGCAGTTTATTGGGGTATCAAGCGACCCAGTACTTC.

Comment on this clone: An end of the junction differs from the germline gene, which may be a read error. The V call is TRBV9, the J call TRBJ1-4; tentative D call: TRBD1 (6 bases). This CDR3 contains 14 residues. CDR1 and CDR2 from the germline V gene are SGDLS and YYNGEE. CDR3 nucleotides: TGTGCCAGTAGCGCACAGGGAGTTAATGAAAAACTGTTTTTT. Translating it yields CASSAQGVNEKLFF.